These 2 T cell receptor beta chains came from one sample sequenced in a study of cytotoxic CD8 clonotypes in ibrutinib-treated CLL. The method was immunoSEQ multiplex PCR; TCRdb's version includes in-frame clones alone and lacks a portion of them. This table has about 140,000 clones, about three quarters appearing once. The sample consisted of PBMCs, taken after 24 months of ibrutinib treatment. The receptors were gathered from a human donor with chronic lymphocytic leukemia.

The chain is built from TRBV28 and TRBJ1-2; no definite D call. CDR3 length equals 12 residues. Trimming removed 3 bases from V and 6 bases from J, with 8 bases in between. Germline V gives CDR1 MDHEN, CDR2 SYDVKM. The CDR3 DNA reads TGTGCCAGCAGTTTCAGTGGGCATGGCTACACCTTC. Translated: CASSFSGHGYTF.

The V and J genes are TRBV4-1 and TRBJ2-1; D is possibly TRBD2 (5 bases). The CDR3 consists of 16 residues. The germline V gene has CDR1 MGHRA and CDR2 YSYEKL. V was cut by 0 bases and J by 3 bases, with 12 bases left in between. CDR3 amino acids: CASSQDLGGLYNEQFF. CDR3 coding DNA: TGCGCCAGCAGCCAAGATCTCGGAGGACTCTACAATGAGCAGTTCTTC.